This T cell receptor (beta chain) was recovered during a study of cytomegalovirus exposure and HLA in healthy donors. Study results and limitations: Per a later analysis, about 17,000 TCR beta sequences showed association with HLA alleles at 0.05 false discovery rate.

PCR involved 60 Vbeta and 13 Jbeta primers. Sequencing was performed with immunoSEQ multiplex PCR; in TCRdb, only in-frame clones are kept and a portion is missing. The data contain 110,000 to 150,000 clones, approximately 79% of them singletons. A remark on this clone: The antigen is unknown.

This CDR3 is 15 amino acids long. V lost 4 bases to trimming and J lost 2 bases, with 15 bases between them. Germline values: CDR1 SGDLS, CDR2 YYNGEE. Sequencing input: PBMCs. The gene calls are TRBV9 and TRBJ2-5; D unclear. This TCR was sampled from a woman in her thirties in good health and CMV-seronegative. The CDR3 bases are TGTGCCAGCAGCCCCCGTCCGTCGGTGCAAGAGACCCAGTACTTC. It translates to CASSPRPSVQETQYF.